This T cell receptor beta chain was found in a study of blood T cell repertoires in COVID-19. Study-level background: There were acute and convalescent COVID-19 samples, and they came from the United States, Italy and Spain. Sources were T cells, B-cell-depleted T cells, or PBMCs; the material itself was cDNA or gDNA.

The assay was immunoSEQ multiplex PCR, and TCRdb's table has in-frame clones only and misses some. Of around 58,000 clones detected, approximately 78% appear once; the ten largest clones hold approximately 4%. Living in roughly 25 US areas, the participants were between roughly 18 and 90 years of age. Participants reported their clinical history, and cohort assignment relied on those reports. There are 14 residues in the CDR3. Germline CDR1 reads SGHKS; CDR2 reads YYEKEE (reference sequence). Trimming took 0 bases from V and 4 from J; bases not matched to a gene: 2. This sequence was found in a middle-aged woman with acute COVID-19. Source material: PBMCs or T cells enriched from blood (not recorded which). The chain carries TRBV5-5 and TRBJ2-3; 7 bases line up with TRBD2. The CDR3 is CASSLGLAADTQYF. The DNA for the CDR3 is TGTGCCAGCAGCTTGGGACTAGCTGCAGATACGCAGTATTTT.